This T cell receptor beta chain was captured in a study of cytomegalovirus exposure and HLA in healthy donors. The CDR3 length is 14 residues. Between the trimmed V and J ends, which lost 5 bases and 4 bases, there was a span of 15 bases. Per germline, CDR1 SEHNR and CDR2 FQNEAQ (reference sequence). The PCR had 60 Vbeta and 13 Jbeta primers. The repertoire was sequenced with immunoSEQ multiplex PCR; TCRdb's copy has only in-frame clones and lacks some. Of over 150,000 clones in the sample, 60% to 80% are singletons; the top ten hold approximately 1.5%. Concerning this clone: The target antigen is unknown.

Study-level results: In a later analysis, donors in an Asian-associated ancestry cluster reportedly had fewer N-insertions in productive TCRs than the cohort mean. Analyzed later, association rates of TCRs varied across HLA loci, with DRB1 most and HLA-C fewest.

The sequenced sample was PBMCs. The genes are TRBV7-9 and TRBJ2-7; D possibly corresponds to TRBD1 (5 bases). The TCR comes from a woman aged 18-29 years in good health and CMV-seronegative. CDR3 nucleotide sequence: TGTGCCAGCAGCCGAGACAGTGGTGTATACGAGCAGTACTTC. Translation: CASSRDSGVYEQYF.